This paragraph covers one T cell receptor beta chain sequence. Antigen specificity is unknown. The entry originates in a study of T cell responses to AZD1222 COVID-19 vaccine. Study observations and caveats: Elevations in Spike-specific TCR breadth and depth followed administration of two AZD1222 doses. Only after the peak T cell response were repertoires sampled. Mapped onto spike, vaccine-associated CD4 TCRs spanned it and were dominant at 160-218 and 743-854. Seropositivity was recorded at baseline in only a handful of AZD1222 recipients.

The CDR3 length is 15 residues. V was pared by 6 bases and J by 5 bases, with 20 bases between. Germline lookup yields CDR1 SNHLY and CDR2 FYNNEI. Measured with immunoSEQ multiplex PCR; TCRdb has only the in-frame clones, and not every one. This repertoire shows 100,000 to 120,000 clones, 92% found once; its top ten account for roughly 7.8%. Sequences were derived from peripheral blood, sampled on day 0 of AZD1222 vaccination. The source of this sequence is an adult in good health. This rearrangement joins TRBV2 to TRBJ2-7, with TRBD1 as a possible D gene (7 bases). The CDR3 sequence: CASSAFQGGKDEQYF. In nucleotides, the CDR3 is TGTGCCAGCAGCGCCTTCCAGGGGGGAAAAGACGAGCAGTACTTC.